The 31 T cell receptor beta chains presented below share a single source sample, sequenced in a study of breast tumors, draining lymph nodes, adjacent tissues. One entry per CDR3 protein, called by TCRdb with MiXCR from the multiplex PCR reads. Of about 140,000 distinct CDR3 sequences in the sample, 20% to 25% are singletons; the top ten hold roughly 2.7%. Samples came from axillary lymph nodes draining the breast cancer. Sequencing used axillary lymph node tissue. These receptors all come from a female donor with breast cancer. Some clones in this sample may be carry-over from other donors' samples.

In regard to this clonotype: A read error may explain this, as a much larger clone is one base away. The chain carries TRBV14 and TRBJ2-3, with D hard to call. The CDR3 length is 11 residues. The ends were cut back, 5 bases at V and 8 bases at J, with 8 bases in the middle. The germline gives CDR1 SGHDN, CDR2 FVKESK. The CDR3 region has the DNA TGTGCCAGCAGCTACAGAGGTACGCAGTATTTT. As protein: CASSYRGTQYF.

This clonotype was counted a few times. The chain carries TRBV28 and TRBJ2-1; no clear D gene. The CDR3 is made up of 9 amino acids. The germline gives CDR1 MDHEN, CDR2 SYDVKM. The V and J ends lost 8 bases and 8 bases respectively, with 4 bases between them. The CDR3 reads CASGHEQFF. Here the CDR3 DNA reads TGTGCCAGCGGGCATGAGCAGTTCTTC.

This clonotype was seen at least ten times. This chain links TRBV20-1 with TRBJ2-1; D may be TRBD2 (6 bases). This CDR3 contains 15 residues. The ends were cut back, 7 bases at V and 0 bases at J, with 16 bases in the middle. CDR1 and CDR2 from the germline V gene are DFQATT and SNEGSKA (reference sequence). The CDR3 DNA is TGCAGTGTCGCGGGACGGGGGAGCTCCTACAATGAGCAGTTCTTC. Encoded protein: CSVAGRGSSYNEQFF.

V gene TRBV11-2 combines with J gene TRBJ2-7, with 13 bases fitting TRBD2. There are 19 residues in the CDR3. CDR1 and CDR2 from the germline V gene are SGHAT and FQNNGV. The junction had 15 bases not matched to a gene; V was cut back by 5 bases and J by 2 bases. Written as DNA, the CDR3 is TGTGCCAGCAGCGTCAGGATGACTAGCGGGAGGATCGGGCCCTACGAGCAGTACTTC. This encodes CASSVRMTSGRIGPYEQYF. The full variable domain, completed using reference TRBV11-2 and TRBJ2-7, is EAGVAQSPRYKIIEKRQSVAFWCNPISGHATLYWYQQILGQGPKLLIQFQNNGVVDDSQLPKDRFSAERLKGVDSTLKIQPAKLEDSAVYLCASSVRMTSGRIGPYEQYFGPGTRLTVT.

In this sample, this clonotype turned up many times. This sequence joins TRBV20-1 and TRBJ2-7; TRBD1 might be the D (5 bases). Trimming pared 1 base from V and 2 bases from J, leaving 12 bases between. Germline V gives CDR1 DFQATT, CDR2 SNEGSKA (reference sequence). The CDR3 runs to 14 residues. CDR3 in DNA: TGCAGTGCTAGAGGGGGCAGGGTCGCCTACGAGCAGTACTTC. Translating it yields CSARGGRVAYEQYF.

This clonotype has more than one count but fewer than ten. V and J are TRBV3-1 and TRBJ2-3; D assignment may be TRBD1 or TRBD2 (5 bases each). Germline CDR1 is LGHDT and CDR2 is YNNKEL (reference sequence). The CDR3 extends over 13 amino acids. V shed 0 bases and J shed 8 bases, with 9 bases lying between them. CDR3 region: CASSQDPGTTQYF. CDR3 bases: TGTGCCAGCAGCCAAGATCCCGGGACTACGCAGTATTTT.

Regarding this clonotype: The CDR3 end shows no conserved phenylalanine or tryptophan, and so a read error is likely. The rearrangement joins TRBV19 to TRBJ1-5, with 7 bases that match TRBD1. The CDR3 contains 15 residues. J lost 1 base, V lost 6 bases, and 6 bases had no gene match. The V gene's germline CDR1 is LNHDA and CDR2 SQIVND (reference sequence). The CDR3 sequence is CASRIDRASNQPQHL. The CDR3 region has the DNA TGTGCCAGTAGAATCGACAGGGCGAGCAATCAGCCCCAGCATCTT.

This clonotype has at least ten counts. The gene calls are TRBV6-2 or TRBV6-3 and TRBJ1-2, with D possibly matching TRBD1 (6 bases). Trimming took off 3 bases at V and 7 bases at J, with 9 bases between the two ends. The CDR3 consists of 12 residues. Germline V lookup: CDR1 MNHEY, CDR2 SVGEGT. CDR3 sequence reads: CASSYRGGGYTF. CDR3 nucleotides: TGTGCCAGCAGTTATCGAGGGGGTGGCTACACCTTC.

This clonotype was observed many times. The chain is built from TRBV10-3 and TRBJ2-2; 10 nucleotides match TRBD2. Germline V gives CDR1 ENHRY, CDR2 SYGVKD. The ends lost 4 bases at V and 6 bases at J; junction bases unmatched: 11. This CDR3 contains 17 residues. The CDR3 region has the DNA TGTGCCATCAGTGTCTCCAGGGCTAGCGGGAGTGCCGGGGAGCTGTTTTTT. This gives the protein CAISVSRASGSAGELFF.

This clonotype was observed at least ten times. The chain couples TRBV5-1 to TRBJ2-3, with D perhaps matching TRBD2 (6 bases). The CDR3 is 16 amino acids. Between the trimmed V and J ends, which lost 0 bases and 2 bases, there was a span of 13 bases. Germline lookup yields CDR1 SGHRS and CDR2 YFSETQ. This CDR3 reads CASSLGWRDFTDTQYF. The CDR3 DNA sequence: TGCGCCAGCAGCTTGGGCTGGAGGGACTTCACAGATACGCAGTATTTT.

There are many counts of this clonotype. The CDR3 nucleotides are TGTGCCAGCAGCGTAGCAGGGGTCCACACAGATACGCAGTATTTT. As protein: CASSVAGVHTDTQYF. The gene calls are TRBV9 and TRBJ2-3, with D tentatively TRBD1 (6 bases). Germline V lookup: CDR1 SGDLS, CDR2 YYNGEE. The CDR3 runs 15 residues. Trimming took off 0 bases at V and 2 bases at J, with 10 bases between the two ends.

Note on this clonotype: One base away lies a much larger clone, so this may be a sequencing read error. V is TRBV6-5 and J is TRBJ2-1; TRBD1 agrees at 10 bases. V lost 4 bases to trimming and J lost 6 bases; unmatched junction nucleotides: 9. In germline, CDR1 is MNHEY, CDR2 SVGAGI. The CDR3 is 16 amino acids. CDR3 sequence: CASSSSGQGTCNEQFF. Here the CDR3 DNA reads TGTGCCAGCAGTTCATCGGGACAGGGGACCTGCAATGAGCAGTTCTTC.

This clonotype appeared many times. V usage is TRBV11-2 and J usage is TRBJ2-1; D is unclear. Germline CDR1 is SGHAT and CDR2 is FQNNGV. Trimming took 5 bases from V and 4 from J, leaving 12 bases between them. The length of the CDR3 is 14 residues. CDR3 DNA: TGTGCCAGCAGCCCCAAAGCAAGGTACAATGAGCAGTTCTTC. This sequence encodes CASSPKARYNEQFF.

This clonotype was counted many times. This chain joins TRBV7-2 and TRBJ2-3; D gene uncertain. The CDR3 extends over 15 amino acids. Germline V CDR1 and CDR2: SGHTA, FQGNSA. The V and J ends lost 5 bases and 0 bases respectively, with 12 bases between them. The CDR3 bases are TGTGCCAGCAGCGTCGAAGGCGCCAGCACAGATACGCAGTATTTT. Amino acid sequence: CASSVEGASTDTQYF.

In this sample, this clonotype turned up many times. This chain links TRBV5-6 with TRBJ2-1; the match to TRBD1 covers 8 bases. CDR1 is SGHDT and CDR2 is YYEEEE in the germline V gene. Germline trimming cut 3 bases from V and 4 bases from J; bases unmatched to any gene: 3. The CDR3 is made up of 14 amino acids. CDR3 protein: CASSSGQVYNEQFF. The CDR3 region has the DNA TGTGCCAGCAGCTCGGGACAGGTATACAATGAGCAGTTCTTC.

This clonotype was detected many times. V gene TRBV12-3 or TRBV12-4 combines with J gene TRBJ2-3, with 15 bases lining up with TRBD2. The CDR3 covers 21 residues. Losses at the gene ends were 0 bases for V and 0 bases for J; bases not matched to a gene: 10. For the CDR3, the DNA is TGTGCCAGCAGTTTAGCGCTGGGACTAGCGGGGGGAACCGCTAGCACAGATACGCAGTATTTT. This encodes CASSLALGLAGGTASTDTQYF.

This clonotype showed up many times. The genes are TRBV18 and TRBJ2-3; no clear D. Trimming shortened V by 2 bases and J by 3 bases, and 6 bases separated the two germline ends. Per germline, CDR1 KGHSH and CDR2 LQKENI. The CDR3 has 13 amino acids. The CDR3: CASSPRRTDTQYF. The DNA of the CDR3 is TGTGCCAGCTCACCAAGGAGAACAGATACGCAGTATTTT.

The chain has TRBV19 and TRBJ1-4, with 7 nucleotides matching TRBD1. Losses at the gene ends were 5 bases for V and 5 bases for J; bases not matched to a gene: 8. CDR1 and CDR2 from the germline V gene are LNHDA and SQIVND (reference sequence). CDR3 length: 15 amino acids. In DNA form, the CDR3 reads TGTGCCAGTAGTTTAAGACAGGGTAAAAATGAAAAACTGTTTTTT. Translating gives CASSLRQGKNEKLFF.

The table lists this clonotype with many counts. V and J are TRBV9 and TRBJ2-3; 10 nucleotides align to TRBD1. This CDR3 has 17 residues. The V gene's germline CDR1 is SGDLS and CDR2 YYNGEE. V shed 0 bases, J shed 3 bases, and the junction held 7 bases outside the gene matches. For the CDR3, the DNA is TGTGCCAGCAGCGTAGCCTACGGACAGGGGGGGACAGATACGCAGTATTTT. It is translated as CASSVAYGQGGTDTQYF. Full variable domain (outside the CDR3, taken from reference TRBV9 and TRBJ2-3): DSGVTQTPKHLITATGQRVTLRCSPRSGDLSVYWYQQSLDQGLQFLIQYYNGEERAKGNILERFSAQQFPDLHSELNLSSLELGDSALYFCASSVAYGQGGTDTQYFGPGTRLTVL.

This clonotype was counted at least ten times. The chain uses TRBV9 and TRBJ2-7; TRBD1 agrees at 8 bases. Losses at the gene ends were 8 bases for V and 6 bases for J; bases not matched to a gene: 7. Germline lookup yields CDR1 SGDLS and CDR2 YYNGEE. There are 12 residues in the CDR3. CDR3 nucleotides: TGTGCCAGTACGACAGGGGTCCCCGAGCAGTACTTC. It is translated as CASTTGVPEQYF.

With respect to this clonotype: A read error is possible here, since a much larger clone lies one base away. The chain has TRBV12-5 and TRBJ2-1; D possibly corresponds to TRBD2 (7 bases). Looked up from germline, CDR1 is LGHNT and CDR2 is FRNRAP. The CDR3 consists of 13 residues. V was pared by 0 bases and J by 9 bases, with 9 bases between. The CDR3, as DNA: TGTGCTAGTGGTTTGGTAGGGGGGGTTGAGCAGTTCTTC. Encoded protein: CASGLVGGVEQFF.

Ten or more counts support this clonotype. The chain recombines TRBV6-5 with TRBJ2-5; possible D gene TRBD1, 5 bases. V lost 8 bases, J lost 9 bases, and 22 bases lay in between. Germline values: CDR1 MNHEY, CDR2 SVGAGI. The CDR3 spans 14 residues. CDR3 sequence: CASATEYRVGAQYF. The DNA for the CDR3 is TGTGCCAGCGCCACAGAGTATAGAGTAGGGGCCCAGTACTTC.

In its sample, this clonotype was seen a few times. V usage is TRBV5-4 and J usage is TRBJ2-2, with TRBD1 identical over 8 bases. This CDR3 contains 16 residues. Germline CDR1 is SGHNT and CDR2 is YYREEE (reference sequence). The trim removed 4 bases at V and 6 bases at J, leaving 11 bases unmatched. The CDR3 DNA follows: TGTGCCAGCAGCCAACCGGGACAGGAAAAGGCCGGGGAGCTGTTTTTT. Translation: CASSQPGQEKAGELFF.

This clonotype was detected many times. CDR3 in amino acids: CSVTNTGKAFYEQYF. CDR3 nucleotide sequence: TGCAGCGTTACCAATACAGGGAAAGCCTTCTACGAGCAGTACTTC. The rearrangement uses TRBV29-1 and TRBJ2-7, with D possibly being TRBD1 (6 bases). Germline CDR1 is SQVTM and CDR2 is ANQGSEA. Trimming left V 5 bases short and J 3 bases short, with 20 bases between. This CDR3 has 15 amino acids.

Many counts were recorded for this clonotype. The V gene is TRBV5-1, the J gene TRBJ2-1; no reliable D call. This CDR3 has 15 residues. Trimming took 2 bases from V and 2 from J, leaving 11 bases between them. Germline V gives CDR1 SGHRS, CDR2 YFSETQ. The chain's CDR3 is CASSLDGQAYNEQFF. The CDR3 DNA is TGCGCCAGCAGCTTAGACGGGCAAGCCTACAATGAGCAGTTCTTC.

This clonotype has at least ten counts. The chain couples TRBV10-3 to TRBJ2-3; TRBD2 matches at 11 bases. This CDR3 spans 15 amino acids. V was pared by 10 bases and J by 3 bases, with 9 bases of the junction left unmatched. The germline V gene has CDR1 ENHRY and CDR2 SYGVKD. The CDR3 nucleotides read TGTGCCACCCATCCCGGGACTAGCGGTACAGATACGCAGTATTTT. It translates to CATHPGTSGTDTQYF.

Many counts were recorded for this clonotype. V is TRBV7-9 and J is TRBJ2-2, with D possibly being TRBD2 (5 bases). The ends were cut back, 3 bases at V and 1 base at J, with 12 bases in the middle. Germline V gene sequence: CDR1 SEHNR, CDR2 FQNEAQ (reference sequence). CDR3 length: 16 residues. This chain's CDR3 is CASSFGKAVNTGELFF. DNA of the CDR3: TGTGCCAGCAGCTTCGGGAAAGCGGTGAACACCGGGGAGCTGTTTTTT.

This clonotype was seen a few times. CDR3 nucleotide sequence: TGTGCCAGCAGCTTAGTTTTTTTGGGGGGCTCTGGGGCCAACGTCCTGACTTTC. It translates to CASSLVFLGGSGANVLTF. V usage is TRBV11-2 and J usage is TRBJ2-6; D is perhaps TRBD2 (6 bases). V gave up 1 base and J gave up 0 bases, with 13 bases separating them. CDR1 SGHAT and CDR2 FQNNGV come from the germline V gene. This CDR3 has 18 residues.

This clonotype has at least ten counts. The CDR3 sequence: CATSPTRGNTGELFF. DNA for the CDR3: TGTGCCACCAGTCCGACGCGGGGGAACACCGGGGAGCTGTTTTTT. The V call is TRBV24-1, the J call TRBJ2-2; D is possibly TRBD2 (6 bases). The germline V and J ends were trimmed by 6 bases and 1 base, with 11 bases remaining between them. The germline V gene encodes CDR1 KGHDR and CDR2 SFDVKD. The CDR3 loop spans 15 amino acids.

This clonotype came up many times. The genes are TRBV5-4 and TRBJ2-7; TRBD1 aligns across 10 bases. The CDR3 sequence is 16 residues long. Germline V gene sequence: CDR1 SGHNT, CDR2 YYREEE (reference sequence). With V trimmed by 5 bases and J by 0 bases, 8 bases remained unmatched. The CDR3 DNA reads as TGTGCCAGCAGTTCGCTGGACAGGGGGGACTCCTACGAGCAGTACTTC. This codes for CASSSLDRGDSYEQYF.

This clonotype was observed at least ten times. This rearrangement joins TRBV24-1 to TRBJ2-3; D uncertain. CDR1 KGHDR and CDR2 SFDVKD come from the germline V gene. The CDR3 is 15 residues long. V lost 3 bases to trimming and J lost 4 bases, with 13 bases between them. The CDR3 is CATSDAGFGPDTQYF. The CDR3 DNA is TGTGCCACCAGTGATGCCGGATTCGGGCCAGATACGCAGTATTTT.